Below are 23 T cell receptor beta chains sequenced from a single sample in a study of control samples from healthy donors and cancer patients. Using immunoSEQ multiplex PCR, the repertoire was profiled, and TCRdb retains in-frame clones only, with some absent. The sample yields about 84,000 clones, 91% seen once. Sequences were obtained from blood. Source of these receptors: a man aged 30 to 45 in good health.

V is TRBV3-1 (or the pseudogene TRBV3-2) and J is TRBJ1-3; unclear D gene. The length of the CDR3 is 15 residues. CDR1 is LGHDT and CDR2 is YNNKEL in the germline V gene (reference sequence). V was trimmed by 4 bases and J by 0 bases, leaving 10 bases between them. CDR3 coding DNA: TGTGCCAGCAGCCCCCGAGCGAGCTCTGGAAACACCATATATTTT. Its translation: CASSPRASSGNTIYF.

V is TRBV28 and J is TRBJ2-7; 15 bases are a match to TRBD2. This CDR3 is 19 amino acids long. CDR1 is MDHEN and CDR2 is SYDVKM in the germline V gene. The J segment lost 5 bases and the V segment lost 2 bases, leaving 13 bases of the junction unmatched. CDR3 protein: CASSLEGLAGGSGLDEQYF. The DNA for the CDR3 is TGTGCCAGCAGTTTAGAGGGACTAGCGGGGGGCTCGGGTCTGGACGAGCAGTACTTC. Full variable domain (missing parts from reference TRBV28 and TRBJ2-7): DVKVTQSSRYLVKRTGEKVFLECVQDMDHENMFWYRQDPGLGLRLIYFSYDVKMKEKGDIPEGYSVSREKKERFSLILESASTNQTSMYLCASSLEGLAGGSGLDEQYFGPGTRLTVT.

The CDR3 region is CASSPPQGYNQPQHF. The CDR3 DNA reads as TGTGCCAGTAGTCCTCCACAGGGATACAATCAGCCCCAGCATTTT. This chain joins TRBV19 and TRBJ1-5; possibly TRBD1 for D (6 bases). The CDR3 is made up of 15 amino acids. V gave up 5 bases and J gave up 3 bases, with 14 bases separating them. Germline values: CDR1 LNHDA, CDR2 SQIVND (reference sequence).

This rearrangement joins TRBV20-1 to TRBJ2-1; D unresolved. The V end was cut by 3 bases, the J end by 6 bases, with 12 bases between. The CDR3 extends over 13 amino acids. Germline CDR1 reads DFQATT; CDR2 reads SNEGSKA (reference sequence). CDR3 sequence: CSASRGRFNEQFF. The DNA for the CDR3 is TGCAGTGCTAGTCGCGGCAGGTTCAATGAGCAGTTCTTC.

The chain links TRBV2 to TRBJ2-2; no clear D gene. V was clipped by 7 bases and J by 0 bases, with 6 bases between them. Germline CDR1 reads SNHLY; CDR2 reads FYNNEI. This CDR3 is 13 amino acids long. CDR3 in DNA: TGTGCCAGCAAACCCGCGAACACCGGGGAGCTGTTTTTT. Translated: CASKPANTGELFF.

This clone was seen a single time. This chain uses TRBV5-1 with TRBJ2-7, with D perhaps matching TRBD1 or TRBD2 (5 bases each). Looked up from germline, CDR1 is SGHRS and CDR2 is YFSETQ. Trimming took 1 base from V and 6 from J, leaving 17 bases between them. The CDR3 sequence is 15 residues long. CDR3 protein: CASSLPLGGAGEQYF. CDR3 DNA sequence: TGCGCCAGCAGCTTGCCCCTTGGGGGTGCTGGCGAGCAGTACTTC.

In this sample, this clone turned up once. The V and J genes are TRBV3-1 (or the pseudogene TRBV3-2) and TRBJ2-7; D perhaps matches TRBD1 (6 bases). V was shortened by 1 base and J by 2 bases, with 6 bases between the two germline ends. CDR3 length: 13 residues. In germline, CDR1 is LGHDT, CDR2 YNNKEL (reference sequence). DNA for the CDR3: TGTGCCAGCAGCCAAGGGACAGCCTACGAGCAGTACTTC. Translated: CASSQGTAYEQYF.

This sequence joins TRBV28 and TRBJ2-6; D unclear. V lost 2 bases to trimming and J lost 0 bases, with 11 bases between them. The germline V gene encodes CDR1 MDHEN and CDR2 SYDVKM. This CDR3 has 17 residues. CDR3 bases: TGTGCCAGCAGTTTACGGGTGCCCGGCTCTGGGGCCAACGTCCTGACTTTC. It translates to CASSLRVPGSGANVLTF.

This clone was observed a single time. V usage is TRBV18 and J usage is TRBJ2-7, with D possibly called TRBD1 or TRBD2 (5 bases each). CDR1 and CDR2 from the germline V gene are KGHSH and LQKENI. With 4 bases removed from V and 1 base from J, the gap between germline ends came to 17 bases. The CDR3 is 16 residues long. As DNA, the CDR3 is TGTGCCAGCTCACTAAGGGACGCCCCAAGGTCCTACGAGCAGTACTTC. It encodes CASSLRDAPRSYEQYF.

The chain uses TRBV6-2 or TRBV6-3 and TRBJ2-7; maybe TRBD1 (6 bases). This CDR3 comprises 14 residues. The germline CDR1 and CDR2 sequences are MNHEY and SVGEGT. V was pared by 5 bases and J by 4 bases, with 15 bases between. The chain's CDR3 is CASSISGTRYEQYF. DNA for the CDR3: TGTGCCAGCAGTATATCCGGGACAAGATACGAGCAGTACTTC.

This clone was picked up one time. This sequence joins TRBV4-3 and TRBJ2-7, with a possible D match to TRBD2 (5 bases). Germline-derived CDR1 and CDR2 are LGHNA and YSLEER. V lost 0 bases to trimming and J lost 0 bases, with 12 bases between them. This CDR3 has 16 residues. CDR3 in DNA: TGCGCCAGCAGCCAAGATGCGGGTGGGAGCTCCTACGAGCAGTACTTC. This sequence encodes CASSQDAGGSSYEQYF.

V gene TRBV27 combines with J gene TRBJ2-1; 8 bases agree with TRBD1. The CDR3 runs 17 residues. Germline V gene lookup returns CDR1 MNHEY and CDR2 SMNVEV (reference sequence). After removal of 5 bases from V and 8 bases from J, the junction contained 17 bases not matched to a gene. CDR3: CASSARTGWAVQDEQFF. The CDR3 region has the DNA TGTGCCAGCAGTGCTCGGACAGGGTGGGCGGTTCAGGATGAGCAGTTCTTC.

The genes are TRBV11-2 and TRBJ1-5, with TRBD1 as a possible D gene (5 bases). V was shortened by 5 bases and J by 3 bases, with 14 bases between the two germline ends. CDR3 length: 15 amino acids. In germline, CDR1 is SGHAT, CDR2 FQNNGV. CDR3 in DNA: TGTGCCAGCAGCCAAGGTTTGGGGGACAATCAGCCCCAGCATTTT. Residues: CASSQGLGDNQPQHF.

The CDR3 bases are TGTGCCACCCGAGAGGCGGGGTATGATGGGACCCAGTACTTC. Residues: CATREAGYDGTQYF. The rearrangement links TRBV24-1 to TRBJ2-5, with D perhaps matching TRBD2 (6 bases). This CDR3 region has 14 residues. V was clipped by 9 bases and J by 7 bases, with 20 bases between them. The germline gives CDR1 KGHDR, CDR2 SFDVKD.

This CDR3 reads CASSPRDRRISYEQYF. As DNA, the CDR3 is TGTGCCAGCAGCCCTCGGGACAGGCGAATCTCCTACGAGCAGTACTTC. The rearrangement links TRBV7-2 to TRBJ2-7; 8 bases align to TRBD1. V shed 5 bases, J shed 0 bases, and the junction held 9 bases outside the gene matches. CDR1 is SGHTA, CDR2 FQGNSA, per germline. The CDR3 runs to 16 residues.

The rearrangement joins TRBV14 to TRBJ1-2; 7 bases match TRBD1. The CDR3 totals 15 residues. Germline values: CDR1 SGHDN, CDR2 FVKESK. The V segment lost 2 bases and the J segment 2 bases; nucleotides outside the gene matches: 5. CDR3 loop: CASSQLQGWNYGYTF. The CDR3 DNA reads as TGTGCCAGCAGCCAATTACAGGGGTGGAACTATGGCTACACCTTC.

V gene TRBV5-1 combines with J gene TRBJ1-1; unclear D gene. This CDR3 is built from 13 residues. The germline gives CDR1 SGHRS, CDR2 YFSETQ. Deletions cut 1 base from V and 1 base from J, with 5 bases between. CDR3 sequence: CASSLLENTEAFF. CDR3 nucleotides: TGCGCCAGCAGCTTGCTTGAGAACACTGAAGCTTTCTTT.

This clone has just one count. The chain couples TRBV19 to TRBJ1-2, with a possible D match to TRBD1 (5 bases). CDR3 length: 14 amino acids. With 2 bases removed from V and 6 bases from J, the gap between germline ends came to 13 bases. CDR1 and CDR2 from the germline V gene are LNHDA and SQIVND (reference sequence). The CDR3, as DNA: TGTGCCAGTAGTATATGGGGGACGGAGAATGGCTACACCTTC. Its translation is CASSIWGTENGYTF.

The chain couples TRBV7-9 to TRBJ1-5; perhaps TRBD1 as D (6 bases). Germline V gene lookup returns CDR1 SEHNR and CDR2 FQNEAQ (reference sequence). The CDR3 sequence is 14 residues long. Trimming pared 3 bases from V and 1 base from J, leaving 7 bases between. The CDR3 sequence: CASSFGQSNQPQHF. For the CDR3, the DNA is TGTGCCAGCAGCTTCGGACAGAGCAATCAGCCCCAGCATTTT.

The chain employs TRBV19 and TRBJ2-5; tentatively, D is TRBD1 or TRBD2 (5 bases each). The germline V and J ends were trimmed by 4 bases and 3 bases, with 9 bases remaining between them. The CDR3 length is 13 residues. CDR1 is LNHDA, CDR2 SQIVND, per germline (reference sequence). The DNA for the CDR3 is TGTGCCAGTAGTACTCAGGGAGAAGAGACCCAGTACTTC. Protein: CASSTQGEETQYF.

This chain joins TRBV7-2 and TRBJ1-2, with D tentatively TRBD1 (6 bases). The CDR3 sequence is 13 residues long. The V end was cut by 5 bases, the J end by 8 bases, with 15 bases between. Germline V CDR1 and CDR2: SGHTA, FQGNSA. Here the CDR3 DNA reads TGTGCCAGCAGCAGATACAGGGAAGGCGGCTACACCTTC. Protein: CASSRYREGGYTF.

The chain joins TRBV4-2 to TRBJ1-6; D call uncertain. Per germline, CDR1 LGHNA and CDR2 YNFKEQ. Trimming removed 1 base at V and 0 bases at J, with 4 bases between. The CDR3 is 15 residues long. This CDR3 is CASSQAVSYNSPLHF. CDR3 coding DNA: TGTGCCAGCAGCCAAGCAGTCTCCTATAATTCACCCCTCCACTTT.

The V call is TRBV12-3 or TRBV12-4, the J call TRBJ1-6; 7 bases are shared with TRBD1. This CDR3 is 12 amino acids long. V was pared by 8 bases and J by 11 bases, with 6 bases of the junction left unmatched. CDR3 DNA: TGTGCCAGCGGTCGGACAGGCGCACCCCTCCACTTT. Protein product: CASGRTGAPLHF.